The entry below describes one T cell receptor beta chain. There is no known antigen for this receptor. Base qualities are not at hand, and no much larger clone is one base apart. Each collaborating institution followed its own protocols to collect whole blood in K2EDTA tubes. For TCRbeta analysis, collaborators shipped samples as frozen whole blood, isolated PBMCs, or DNA extracted from either of those sample types. The data derive from a study of blood T cell repertoires in COVID-19 (TCRdb year 2020). Background on the whole study: Collaborator samples came from the United States, Italy and Spain and covered acute and convalescent phases of COVID-19. Samples were obtained from the ongoing ImmuneRACE study (first 160 participants) and from roughly 1,300 subjects provided by 6 global collaborators. A freely available public database, intended as a resource for researchers studying the immune response to SARS-CoV-2, is where the repertoires were released. The dataset comprised deeply sampled blood TCRbeta repertoires from subjects exposed to, actively infected with, or recovered from COVID-19. The prospective study material was composed of cDNA or gDNA derived from T cells, B-cell-depleted T cells, or PBMCs. The sample metadata nearly always contained a de-identified subject ID, COVID-19 status, age in years and sex. Where HLA class I and class II types were available, the types were taken from metadata supplied by the sample provider, not from assay-based typing. The investigation overall reported the following: The amount of clinical and demographic metadata varied by source and participant and was provided uncurated.

The CDR3 spans 11 residues, from the cysteine through the phenylalanine. The retained sequence is limited to the CDR3, 33 bases, with the frame set at the first base. The germline ends are 4 bases apart after V is trimmed by 5 bases and J by 2 bases. Sequences SNHLY (CDR1) and FYNNEI (CDR2) are obtained from the germline V gene. TCRbeta CDR3 regions were amplified from genomic DNA by means of the immunoSEQ Assay, a bias-controlled multiplex PCR. Per the authors' processing: Within the assay, amplification of reference gene primers was used to estimate how many nucleated cells each sample contained. Sequence reads were collapsed and filtered to measure the absolute abundance of every unique TCRbeta CDR3 rearrangement. For each sample, productive Simpson clonality was calculated as the square root of Simpson's diversity index across productive rearrangements. TCRdb provides this immuneACCESS table in a form limited to in-frame rearrangements. Some clones are lacking; in checked studies, under half of them reflect an unresolved V gene, and why the rest are absent is not known. The DNA gave D and trimming, while V, J and clone size come from that table. In this sample the table shows under 140,000 clones, about 72% of which occur a single time. Of the sample, under 10% falls within the top ten clones.

This clonotype was obtained from a woman in her fifties or sixties with acute or convalescent COVID-19. The sequence is built from TRBV2 and TRBJ2-7, with no D gene named confidently. Sequenced: peripheral blood. The sequenced DNA is TGTGCCAGCAGTCTTACCTACGAGCAGTACTTC. This gives the protein CASSLTYEQYF.